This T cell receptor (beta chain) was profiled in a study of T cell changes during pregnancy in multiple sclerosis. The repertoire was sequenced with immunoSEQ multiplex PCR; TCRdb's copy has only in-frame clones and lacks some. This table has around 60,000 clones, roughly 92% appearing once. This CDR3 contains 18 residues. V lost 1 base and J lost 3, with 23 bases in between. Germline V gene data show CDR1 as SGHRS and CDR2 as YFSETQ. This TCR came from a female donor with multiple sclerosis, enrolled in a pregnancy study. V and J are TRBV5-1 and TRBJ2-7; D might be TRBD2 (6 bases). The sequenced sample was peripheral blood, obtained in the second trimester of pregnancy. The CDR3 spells CASSLLFQAGRTDYEQYF. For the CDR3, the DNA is TGCGCCAGCAGCTTGTTGTTTCAGGCGGGACGCACTGACTACGAGCAGTACTTC.